This T cell receptor beta chain emerged from a study of cytomegalovirus exposure and HLA in healthy donors. Study results and limitations: A likely sequencing artifact accounted for one observed cluster of highly shared sequence variants. A later analysis showed that HLA-associated TCR beta chains had undergone more clonal expansion than equally common others. Whilst most TCR sequences proved rare, a subset of public TCRs occurred across many donors.

Notes on this clone: The antigen remains undetermined.

With 60 Vbeta and 13 Jbeta primers, the PCR was carried out. This table comes from immunoSEQ multiplex PCR, and its TCRdb copy is limited to in-frame clones, with some not included. The profile shows 180,000 or so clones, around 80% of them singletons. Germline trimming cut 1 base from V and 1 base from J; bases unmatched to any gene: 2. The CDR3 sequence is 16 residues long. CDR1 LGHNA and CDR2 YNFKEQ come from the germline V gene. Material: PBMCs. This chain connects TRBV4-2 to TRBJ1-3; 9 bases agree with TRBD1. The TCR was taken from a man between 18 and 29 years old in good health and CMV-seronegative. The CDR3 loop is CASSQADRGSGNTIYF. CDR3 sequence (DNA): TGTGCCAGCAGCCAAGCAGACAGGGGGTCTGGAAACACCATATATTTT.